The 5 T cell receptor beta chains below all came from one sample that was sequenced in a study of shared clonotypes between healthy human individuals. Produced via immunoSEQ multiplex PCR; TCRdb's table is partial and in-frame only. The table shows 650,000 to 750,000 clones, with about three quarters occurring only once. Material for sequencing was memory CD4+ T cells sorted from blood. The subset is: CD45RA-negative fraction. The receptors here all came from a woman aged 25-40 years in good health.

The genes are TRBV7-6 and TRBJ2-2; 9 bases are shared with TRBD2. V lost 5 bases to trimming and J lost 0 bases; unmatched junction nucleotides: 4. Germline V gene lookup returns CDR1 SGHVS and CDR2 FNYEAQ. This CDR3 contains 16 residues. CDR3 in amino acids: CASSQRTSANTGELFF. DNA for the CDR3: TGTGCCAGCAGCCAAAGGACTAGCGCGAACACCGGGGAGCTGTTTTTT.

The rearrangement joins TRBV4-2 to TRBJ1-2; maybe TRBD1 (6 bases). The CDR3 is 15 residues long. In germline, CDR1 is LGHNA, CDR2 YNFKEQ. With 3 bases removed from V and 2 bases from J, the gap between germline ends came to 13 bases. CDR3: CASSQTDSGNYGYTF. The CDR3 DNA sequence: TGTGCCAGCAGCCAGACGGACAGCGGCAACTATGGCTACACCTTC.

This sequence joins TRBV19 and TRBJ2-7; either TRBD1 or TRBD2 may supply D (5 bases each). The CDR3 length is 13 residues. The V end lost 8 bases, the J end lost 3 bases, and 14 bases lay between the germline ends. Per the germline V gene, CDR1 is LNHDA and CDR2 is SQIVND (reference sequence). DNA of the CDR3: TGTGCCAGTGGACTCGGGGCTGGCTACGAGCAGTACTTC. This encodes CASGLGAGYEQYF.

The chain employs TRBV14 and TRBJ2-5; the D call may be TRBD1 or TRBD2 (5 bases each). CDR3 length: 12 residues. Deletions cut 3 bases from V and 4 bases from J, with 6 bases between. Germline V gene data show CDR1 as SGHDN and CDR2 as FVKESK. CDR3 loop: CASSQGVETQYF. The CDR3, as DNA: TGTGCCAGCAGCCAGGGGGTAGAGACCCAGTACTTC.

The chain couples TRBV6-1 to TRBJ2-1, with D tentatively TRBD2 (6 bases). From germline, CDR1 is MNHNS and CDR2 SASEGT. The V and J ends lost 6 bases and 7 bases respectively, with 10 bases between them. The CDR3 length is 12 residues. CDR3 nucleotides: TGTGCCAGCAGGGTGGCGGGAAATGAGCAGTTCTTC. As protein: CASRVAGNEQFF.